This T cell receptor beta chain was profiled in a study of cytomegalovirus exposure and HLA in healthy donors. Comments on this clone: The antigen is unknown.

Study outcomes and limitations: Looking again later, the authors saw that most CMV-associated TCR beta chains seemed HLA-restricted. In a later analysis, TCR beta V- and J-gene trimming was associated with a missense DCLRE1C variant. DRB1 showed the most TCR associations and HLA-C the fewest in a later analysis, as rates varied by HLA locus.

Amplification used 60 Vbeta primers and 13 Jbeta primers. Repertoires were generated with immunoSEQ multiplex PCR, while TCRdb's copy carries only in-frame clones and drops some. The sample lists 100,000 to 150,000 clones, 60% to 85% occurring once. The sample was PBMCs. The TCR was taken from a female donor in good health and CMV-seronegative.

The CDR3: CASSRSSSGTTYEQYF. The CDR3 DNA follows: TGTGCCAGCAGCCGCTCGTCCAGCGGGACAACCTACGAGCAGTACTTC. The V call is TRBV7-8, the J call TRBJ2-7, with D perhaps matching TRBD2 (7 bases). Germline V gene lookup returns CDR1 SGHVS and CDR2 FQNEAQ. The germline V and J ends were trimmed by 5 bases and 2 bases, with 19 bases remaining between them. This CDR3 contains 16 residues.